Presented here are 13 T cell receptor beta chains from one specimen sequenced in a study of shared clonotypes between healthy human individuals. The repertoire was sequenced with immunoSEQ multiplex PCR; TCRdb's copy has only in-frame clones and lacks some. Here the sample spans about 2.1 million clones, just over 90% being singletons. Naive-designated CD8 cells lacked CD45RO, were positively enriched for CCR7, and omitted terminally differentiated effector memory CD45RA+ cells. The sample was naive CD8+ T cells from PBMCs. These receptor sequences come from a man aged 18 to 30 in good health. Some clones in this sample may be carry-over from other donors' samples.

The chain has TRBV2 and TRBJ2-7, with 11 bases that match TRBD1. Germline V gives CDR1 SNHLY, CDR2 FYNNEI. The CDR3 extends over 13 amino acids. J was trimmed by 5 bases and V by 6 bases; bases with no gene match: 3. CDR3 sequence reads: CASRGTGGDEQYF. CDR3 DNA sequence: TGTGCCAGCAGAGGGACAGGGGGAGACGAGCAGTACTTC.

V and J are TRBV5-6 and TRBJ2-2; D ambiguous. Germline V lookup: CDR1 SGHDT, CDR2 YYEEEE. V lost 6 bases and J lost 6, with 6 bases in between. The CDR3 runs 11 residues. The CDR3 bases are TGTGCCAGCATGGGGTCCGGGGAGCTGTTTTTT. It is translated as CASMGSGELFF.

The chain has TRBV2 and TRBJ1-1; possibly TRBD1 for D (6 bases). The V and J ends lost 6 bases and 5 bases respectively, with 10 bases between them. The CDR3 is 12 residues long. Germline V gene data show CDR1 as SNHLY and CDR2 as FYNNEI. The CDR3 sequence is CASRPRGTEAFF. CDR3 DNA: TGTGCCAGCAGGCCCAGGGGAACTGAAGCTTTCTTT.

The chain combines TRBV7-3 with TRBJ2-5; perhaps TRBD2 as D (5 bases). CDR1 and CDR2 from the germline V gene are SGHTA and FQGTGA. This CDR3 contains 15 residues. The V end was cut by 3 bases, the J end by 3 bases, with 14 bases between. The CDR3 DNA sequence: TGTGCCAGCAGCTTTCCAGACGGGATAAAAGAGACCCAGTACTTC. Translation gives CASSFPDGIKETQYF.

The chain uses TRBV28 and TRBJ1-5; unclear D gene. CDR3 length equals 15 residues. V was cut by 7 bases and J by 3 bases, with 16 bases left in between. CDR1 and CDR2 from the germline V gene are MDHEN and SYDVKM. The CDR3 sequence is CASTPTWSDNQPQHF. The CDR3 coding sequence is TGTGCCAGCACCCCCACATGGTCCGACAATCAGCCCCAGCATTTT.

This chain uses TRBV28 with TRBJ1-2; D unclear. CDR1 and CDR2 from the germline V gene are MDHEN and SYDVKM. The CDR3 is made up of 13 amino acids. The V end was cut by 2 bases, the J end by 7 bases, with 11 bases between. The CDR3 reads CASSLDGIGGYTF. Here the CDR3 DNA reads TGTGCCAGCAGTTTAGATGGGATCGGTGGCTACACCTTC.

The V gene is TRBV11-2, the J gene TRBJ1-1, with no clear D. V lost 3 bases and J lost 4, with 12 bases in between. This CDR3 is 14 amino acids long. Germline V gene lookup returns CDR1 SGHAT and CDR2 FQNNGV. The CDR3, as DNA: TGTGCCAGCAGCTTTGGCGGACCGAGCACTGAAGCTTTCTTT. Its translation is CASSFGGPSTEAFF.

J is TRBJ2-7 and V is TRBV4-1; TRBD2 matches 7 bases. The germline gives CDR1 MGHRA, CDR2 YSYEKL. With 0 bases clipped from V and 2 bases from J, the junction kept 10 bases outside the gene matches. The CDR3 contains 17 residues. CDR3: CASSQDNRLAAAYEQYF. The CDR3 bases are TGCGCCAGCAGCCAAGATAATAGGCTAGCGGCTGCCTACGAGCAGTACTTC.

Note on this clone: Germline is not matched at one junction end, which may reflect a read error. The chain has TRBV4-1 and TRBJ2-7; D is possibly TRBD1 (5 bases). There are 14 residues in the CDR3. Germline loops: CDR1 MGHRA, CDR2 YSYEKL. Here the CDR3 reads CASSPRVSSHEQYF. The CDR3 nucleotides are TGCGCCAGCAGCCCCAGGGTTAGCTCCCACGAGCAGTACTTC.

This sequence joins TRBV6-5 and TRBJ1-2, with TRBD1 matching 7 bases. CDR3 size: 14 residues. The V and J ends lost 0 bases and 6 bases, in that order; junction bases with no gene match: 4. Germline CDR1 reads MNHEY; CDR2 reads SVGAGI. CDR3 amino acids: CASSYSTGLDGYTF. The CDR3 DNA sequence: TGTGCCAGCAGTTACTCGACAGGGCTGGATGGCTACACCTTC.

In nucleotides, the CDR3 is TGTGCCAGCAGCTTATCTGGTTTAGGCGGAGATAATCAGCCCCAGCATTTT. Translation: CASSLSGLGGDNQPQHF. This chain links TRBV7-8 with TRBJ1-5; no definite D call. Germline CDR1 is SGHVS and CDR2 is FQNEAQ. This CDR3 spans 17 amino acids. The ends were cut back, 2 bases at V and 4 bases at J, with 18 bases in the middle.

This clone has just one count. The sample carries other DNA sequences with the same CDR3. V usage is TRBV6-5 and J usage is TRBJ1-1, with a possible D match to TRBD1 (5 bases). The V end lost 2 bases, the J end lost 4 bases, and 8 bases lay between the germline ends. This CDR3 is built from 13 residues. Germline V lookup: CDR1 MNHEY, CDR2 SVGAGI. DNA for the CDR3: TGTGCCAGCAGTTACGGAGACAGCACTGAAGCTTTCTTT. Residues: CASSYGDSTEAFF.

A note on this clone: Within the sample, other DNA sequences also encode this same CDR3. V gene TRBV11-2 combines with J gene TRBJ2-1; the D gene is possibly TRBD1 (6 bases). Germline CDR1 is SGHAT and CDR2 is FQNNGV. V was shortened by 3 bases and J by 5 bases, with 8 bases between the two germline ends. The CDR3 is 13 amino acids. CDR3 loop: CASSFGQNNEQFF. Written as DNA, the CDR3 is TGTGCCAGCAGCTTTGGACAGAACAATGAGCAGTTCTTC.